This record covers a single TCR beta chain. Its antigen is currently unknown. Other DNA sequences in the sample encode the same CDR3. Of the isolated RNA, all was reverse transcribed, and so the sequenced material was expressed TCRB transcripts. TCRdb's table, derived via immunoSEQ multiplex PCR, lists solely in-frame clones and lacks some. The table records some 660,000 clones, over 12% of them present only once. The V and J ends lost 4 bases and 4 bases, in that order; junction bases with no gene match: 3. CDR3 length: 14 amino acids. Germline V gene data show CDR1 as SNHLY and CDR2 as FYNNEI. This specimen belongs to a study of beta chain features in type 1 diabetes. Study-wide findings and caveats: cDNA-based sequencing might over-represent cells highly expressing TCR. Researchers report that Type 1 diabetes patients had moderately but significantly shorter TCRB CDR3s across all four CD4+ subsets.

Sequencing was carried out using naive CD4+ T cells from blood. The sequence came from a man younger than 30 with type 1 diabetes. The chain is built from TRBV2 and TRBJ1-5, with TRBD1 identical over 8 bases. The CDR3 is CASSGTGGNQPQHF. In DNA form, the CDR3 reads TGTGCCAGCAGTGGTACAGGGGGGAATCAGCCCCAGCATTTT.